This is a list of T cell receptor beta chains from one sample in a study of persistence of HIV-infected CD4 T cells. What these receptors recognize is not known. TCRdb's copy holds only in-frame clones and misses some; the assay was immunoSEQ multiplex PCR. The sample lists 44,000 or so clones; approximately 91% were seen once. Sequenced material: CD4+ T cells sorted from PBMCs after roughly 18-hour stimulation, taken from a patient who received antiretroviral therapy. These receptors all stem from an adult man with HIV who was CMV-seropositive. Each CDR3 is given with its conserved first and last residue. A D gene is named only where the DNA matches it firmly. Clone size is shown for a subset of rows, as once, few, many or a class of expanded clone.

j_call clone_size v_call d_call cdr3_aa cdr3_nt
TRBJ1-1 - TRBV27 TRBD1 CASSSTGGVSTEAFF TGTGCCAGCAGCTCAACAGGGGGCGTCAGCACTGAAGCTTTCTTT
TRBJ1-2 - TRBV6-5 - CASSRLSGGYTF TGTGCCAGCAGCCGGCTAAGTGGCGGCTACACCTTC
TRBJ1-4 - TRBV13 - CASSSDATNEKLFF TGTGCCAGCAGCTCAGACGCAACTAATGAAAAACTGTTTTTT
TRBJ2-5 once TRBV19 TRBD1 CASSTPGGQETQYF TGTGCCAGTAGTACCCCAGGGGGCCAAGAGACCCAGTACTTC
TRBJ1-4 - TRBV19 - CATSGGGQVANNEKLFF TGTGCCACCAGTGGCGGAGGTCAGGTAGCCAACAATGAAAAACTGTTTTTT
TRBJ1-2 - TRBV19 - CASTSSGKSIYYGYTF TGTGCCAGTACTTCATCAGGGAAATCTATCTACTATGGCTACACCTTC
TRBJ2-3 - TRBV14 TRBD2 CASSQETGRGVSTDTQYF TGTGCCAGCAGCCAAGAGACGGGGCGGGGGGTCAGCACAGATACGCAGTATTTT
TRBJ2-3 - TRBV9 - CASSVEGGLRTDTQYF TGTGCCAGCAGCGTAGAGGGGGGACTCCGGACAGATACGCAGTATTTT
TRBJ1-2 once TRBV4-1 - CASSQEEGNYGYTF TGCGCCAGCAGCCAAGAGGAAGGGAACTATGGCTACACCTTC
TRBJ2-3 - TRBV7-3 TRBD2 CASSGLAGGPDTQYF TGTGCCAGCAGCGGACTAGCGGGGGGGCCAGATACGCAGTATTTT
TRBJ1-6 few TRBV10-3 - CAISMTELGYSPLHF TGTGCCATCAGTATGACAGAGCTCGGGTATTCACCCCTCCACTTT
TRBJ1-2 - TRBV29-1 TRBD1 CSVLQGAGYGYTF TGCAGCGTCTTACAGGGGGCGGGATATGGCTACACCTTC
TRBJ2-1 - TRBV29-1 TRBD2 CSVAQGLAGKAYNEQFF TGCAGCGTTGCGCAGGGACTAGCGGGGAAAGCCTACAATGAGCAGTTCTTC
TRBJ1-2 - TRBV5-1 TRBD1 CASSGDRGNGYTF TGCGCCAGCAGCGGGGACAGGGGCAATGGCTACACCTTC
TRBJ1-3 few TRBV2 - CASSEIGTGRNTIYF TGTGCCAGCAGTGAAATTGGGACGGGTAGAAACACCATATATTTT
TRBJ1-3 - TRBV19 - CASRPTGGSGNTIYF TGTGCCAGTAGACCCACGGGGGGCTCTGGAAACACCATATATTTT
TRBJ1-1 - TRBV27 - CASRLTVPNTEAFF TGTGCCAGCAGGCTGACAGTTCCTAACACTGAAGCTTTCTTT
TRBJ1-5 - TRBV27 - CASSLSRYQPQHF TGTGCCAGCAGTTTATCGAGATATCAGCCCCAGCATTTT
TRBJ1-2 - TRBV24-1 TRBD1 CATSDAGGRGPSSYGYTF TGTGCCACCAGTGATGCAGGGGGCAGAGGTCCTAGTTCCTATGGCTACACCTTC
TRBJ1-2 - TRBV7-9 - CASSSGGTSYGYTF TGTGCCAGCAGTTCGGGGGGGACGAGCTATGGCTACACCTTC
TRBJ1-1 - TRBV6-6 - CASSRTEPEAFF TGTGCCAGCAGCCGGACAGAGCCTGAAGCTTTCTTT
TRBJ1-6 - TRBV19 - CASSNENSPLHF TGTGCCAGTAGCAACGAGAATTCACCCCTCCACTTT
TRBJ2-4 - TRBV2 TRBD2 CASSERPSGGVTKNIQYF TGTGCCAGCAGTGAAAGGCCTAGCGGGGGGGTGACCAAAAACATTCAGTACTTC
TRBJ1-3 - TRBV28 - CASSLSGNTIYF TGTGCCAGCAGCTTGTCTGGAAACACCATATATTTT
TRBJ1-5 - TRBV5-5 TRBD1 CASSFSPTGDQPQHF TGTGCCAGCAGCTTCTCCCCGACAGGGGATCAGCCCCAGCATTTT
TRBJ1-6 - TRBV7-3 - CASSPNMVSPLHF TGTGCCAGCAGCCCCAACATGGTTTCACCCCTCCACTTT
TRBJ1-6 - TRBV12-5 - CASGLGSGTSPLHF TGTGCTAGTGGTTTGGGCTCCGGGACTTCACCCCTCCACTTT
TRBJ1-3 - TRBV21-1 - CASSKTLSQGVLGNTIYF TGTGCCAGCAGCAAAACTCTTTCACAGGGAGTGTTGGGAAACACCATATATTTT
TRBJ1-1 - TRBV2 - CASSYAGVRNTEAFF TGTGCCAGCAGCTACGCAGGGGTAAGGAACACTGAAGCTTTCTTT
TRBJ2-2 - TRBV29-1 TRBD2 CSVTGGGTGELFF TGCAGCGTTACGGGGGGTGGCACCGGGGAGCTGTTTTTT
TRBJ1-5 - TRBV5-8 - CASSLAWGHRQPQHF TGTGCCAGCAGCTTGGCTTGGGGTCATCGTCAGCCCCAGCATTTT
TRBJ2-2 - TRBV5-4 - CASSLDGLNTGELFF TGTGCCAGCAGCTTGGACGGACTCAACACCGGGGAGCTGTTTTTT
TRBJ1-5 few TRBV5-8 TRBD1 CASSWDRGYSNQPQHF TGTGCCAGCAGCTGGGACAGGGGCTATAGCAATCAGCCCCAGCATTTT
TRBJ2-3 - TRBV7-2 TRBD2 CASSLGGLAGESYF TGTGCCAGCAGCTTAGGGGGACTAGCGGGGGAATCTTATTTT
TRBJ2-6 - TRBV2 - CATLLGAGANVLTF TGTGCCACCCTCCTCGGGGCTGGGGCCAACGTCCTGACTTTC
TRBJ1-6 - TRBV28 - CASSLRRNSYNSPLHF TGTGCCAGCAGTTTAAGGCGCAACTCCTATAATTCACCCCTCCACTTT
TRBJ2-7 few TRBV5-1 - CASSLVLRTEAYEQYF TGCGCCAGCAGCTTGGTTTTGCGGACAGAGGCCTACGAGCAGTACTTC
TRBJ1-5 - TRBV6-2/TRBV6-3 - CASSPGRRSNQPQHF TGTGCCAGCAGCCCGGGACGGCGCAGCAATCAGCCCCAGCATTTT
TRBJ1-4 - TRBV19 TRBD1 CASGTGTYEKLFF TGTGCCAGTGGGACAGGGACGTATGAAAAACTGTTTTTT
TRBJ2-3 - TRBV5-4 - CASSSGPGSTDTQYF TGTGCCAGCAGCTCGGGACCCGGGAGCACAGATACGCAGTATTTT
TRBJ1-2 - TRBV25-1 TRBD1 CASSDYDRGGYGYTF TGTGCCAGCAGTGATTATGACAGGGGCGGCTATGGCTACACCTTC
TRBJ2-7 - TRBV28 - CASTEDRFPYEQYF TGTGCCAGCACCGAGGACAGATTTCCCTACGAGCAGTACTTC
TRBJ1-4 - TRBV7-8 - CASSLSTTNEKLFF TGTGCCAGCAGCTTATCCACAACTAATGAAAAACTGTTTTTT
TRBJ2-7 - TRBV6-6 TRBD1 CASRGPGQGYEQYF TGTGCCAGCAGGGGACCGGGACAGGGCTACGAGCAGTACTTC
TRBJ1-3 - TRBV19 - CASSIVGTEPGNTIYF TGTGCCAGTAGTATAGTCGGGACCGAGCCTGGAAACACCATATATTTT
TRBJ1-1 - TRBV10-1 - CASNPRVGTEAFF TGCGCCAGCAACCCGAGGGTTGGAACTGAAGCTTTCTTT
TRBJ2-3 - TRBV5-1 TRBD2 CASSLGLLAGADTQYF TGCGCCAGCAGCTTGGGGTTACTAGCGGGGGCAGATACGCAGTATTTT